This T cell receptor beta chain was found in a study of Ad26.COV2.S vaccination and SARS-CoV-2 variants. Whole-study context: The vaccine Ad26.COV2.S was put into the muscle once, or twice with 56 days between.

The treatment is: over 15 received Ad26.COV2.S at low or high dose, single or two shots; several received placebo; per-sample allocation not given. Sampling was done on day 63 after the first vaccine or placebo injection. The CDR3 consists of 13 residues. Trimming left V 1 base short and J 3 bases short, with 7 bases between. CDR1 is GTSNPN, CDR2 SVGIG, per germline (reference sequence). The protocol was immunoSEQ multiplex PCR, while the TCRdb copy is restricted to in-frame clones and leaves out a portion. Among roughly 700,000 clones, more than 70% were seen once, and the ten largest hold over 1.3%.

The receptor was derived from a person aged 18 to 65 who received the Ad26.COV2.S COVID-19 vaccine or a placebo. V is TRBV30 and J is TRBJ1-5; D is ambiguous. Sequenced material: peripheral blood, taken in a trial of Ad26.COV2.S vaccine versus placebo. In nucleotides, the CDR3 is TGTGCCTGGAGTGATAGCCTCAATCAGCCCCAGCATTTT. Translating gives CAWSDSLNQPQHF. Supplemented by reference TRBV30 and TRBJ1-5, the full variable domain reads SQTIHQWPATLVQPVGSPLSLECTVEGTSNPNLYWYRQAAGRGLQLLFYSVGIGQISSEVPQNLSASRPQDRQFILSSKKLLLSDSGFYLCAWSDSLNQPQHFGDGTRLSIL.